These 20 T cell receptor beta chains were sequenced from one sample in a study of technical replicates of blood from a handful of donors. The assay was immunoSEQ multiplex PCR, and TCRdb's table has in-frame clones only and misses some. The sample records approximately 89,000 clones, approximately 93% being singletons. Material: T cells isolated from PBMCs. The receptors stem from a human donor in good health.

This rearrangement joins TRBV18 to TRBJ1-1, with 9 positions matching TRBD1. Germline loops: CDR1 KGHSH, CDR2 LQKENI. This CDR3 spans 13 amino acids. V was pared by 2 bases and J by 12 bases, with 7 bases of the junction left unmatched. The CDR3: CASSPGTGRSPFF. The CDR3 nucleotides are TGTGCCAGCTCACCAGGGACAGGGCGAAGCCCTTTCTTT.

CDR3 sequence (DNA): TGTGCCAGCAGCTTAGTACCCGAGCCTAGCGGGAGGGCCTGGCAGTTCTTC. This codes for CASSLVPEPSGRAWQFF. V gene TRBV7-9 combines with J gene TRBJ2-1; 12 nucleotides align to TRBD2. Germline CDR1 reads SEHNR; CDR2 reads FQNEAQ (reference sequence). This CDR3 has 17 residues. The V and J ends lost 1 base and 12 bases, in that order; junction bases with no gene match: 13.

The chain links TRBV6-1 to TRBJ2-5, with a possible D match to TRBD2 (5 bases). The CDR3 is 15 residues long. Germline CDR1 and CDR2: MNHNS and SASEGT. The germline V and J ends were trimmed by 1 base and 5 bases, with 14 bases remaining between them. The CDR3 spells CASSEGASAGETQYF. The CDR3 bases are TGTGCCAGCAGTGAAGGGGCCTCTGCGGGTGAGACCCAGTACTTC.

The chain links TRBV29-1 to TRBJ1-1; 8 bases map to TRBD1. Trimming at V came to 7 bases and at J to 5 bases, leaving 3 bases not matched to a gene. This CDR3 is 11 amino acids long. Germline assignment: CDR1 SQVTM and CDR2 ANQGSEA. This CDR3 reads CSDRDRTEAFF. CDR3 DNA sequence: TGCAGCGACCGGGACAGGACTGAAGCTTTCTTT.

The gene calls are TRBV11-1 and TRBJ2-7, with TRBD1 identical over 9 bases. CDR1 and CDR2 (germline): SGHAT, FQDESV (reference sequence). CDR3 length equals 12 residues. Trimming took 7 bases from V and 5 from J; bases not matched to a gene: 3. The CDR3 DNA reads as TGTGCCAGCACGGGACAGGGAAACGAGCAGTACTTC. As protein: CASTGQGNEQYF.

This chain joins TRBV5-5 and TRBJ1-4; no clear D gene. The CDR3 sequence is 13 residues long. The germline V and J ends were trimmed by 0 bases and 14 bases, with 14 bases remaining between them. Germline V gene data show CDR1 as SGHKS and CDR2 as YYEKEE (reference sequence). Written as DNA, the CDR3 is TGTGCCAGCAGCTTGGGGGCCGCCAGGAAGCTGTTTTTT. As protein: CASSLGAARKLFF.

The chain couples TRBV7-6 to TRBJ1-1; D is uncertain. Trimming took 1 base from V and 4 from J, leaving 13 bases between them. Germline V CDR1 and CDR2: SGHVS, FNYEAQ. This CDR3 has 15 residues. The CDR3 sequence is CASSLVQDLSTEAFF. The CDR3 DNA reads TGTGCCAGCAGCTTAGTCCAGGATTTGAGCACTGAAGCTTTCTTT.

The chain couples TRBV6-1 to TRBJ2-7, with 11 bases that match TRBD1. J was trimmed by 3 bases and V by 9 bases; bases with no gene match: 7. The CDR3 covers 14 residues. Germline CDR1 reads MNHNS; CDR2 reads SASEGT. CDR3 bases: TGTGCCAGTGCCGCCGGGACAGGGGGCTACGAGCAGTACTTC. As protein: CASAAGTGGYEQYF.

The gene calls are TRBV5-8 and TRBJ1-5; possibly TRBD1 for D (5 bases). Germline CDR1 reads SGHTS; CDR2 reads YDEGEE. This CDR3 contains 20 residues. V dropped 1 base and J dropped 0 bases, with 23 bases sitting between them. Here the CDR3 DNA reads TGTGCCAGCAGCTTGCTGCTTATAGCCACGGGGGAGCCTAGCAATCAGCCCCAGCATTTT. It translates to CASSLLLIATGEPSNQPQHF.

This chain connects TRBV19 to TRBJ1-3, with D tentatively TRBD1 (5 bases). Per germline, CDR1 LNHDA and CDR2 SQIVND (reference sequence). There are 15 residues in the CDR3. Trimming stripped 4 bases from V and 0 bases from J, with 10 bases between. CDR3 protein: CASSRGGVSGNTIYF. CDR3 in DNA: TGTGCCAGTAGTAGGGGAGGGGTCTCTGGAAACACCATATATTTT. The full variable domain, its missing parts supplied by reference TRBV19 and TRBJ1-3, is DGGITQSPKYLFRKEGQNVTLSCEQNLNHDAMYWYRQDPGQGLRLIYYSQIVNDFQKGDIAEGYSVSREKKESFPLTVTSAQKNPTAFYLCASSRGGVSGNTIYFGEGSWLTVV.

V usage is TRBV15 and J usage is TRBJ2-7; 10 bases are shared with TRBD2. From germline, CDR1 is LNHNV and CDR2 YYDKDF (reference sequence). The CDR3 totals 15 residues. Trimming removed 0 bases from V and 11 bases from J; junction bases left unmatched: 10. The CDR3, as DNA: TGTGCCACCAGCAGAGATAGAGCGGGAGGGATGCTAAAGTACTTC. This codes for CATSRDRAGGMLKYF.

The CDR3 loop is CASSFGTGGQETQYF. DNA for the CDR3: TGTGCCAGCAGTTTTGGGACAGGGGGCCAAGAGACCCAGTACTTC. This chain links TRBV28 with TRBJ2-5; the match to TRBD1 covers 11 bases. With 3 bases clipped from V and 1 base from J, the junction kept 1 base outside the gene matches. This CDR3 spans 15 amino acids. CDR1 and CDR2 from the germline V gene are MDHEN and SYDVKM.

CDR3 amino acids: CASNSGTGYYNEQFF. Written as DNA, the CDR3 is TGTGCCAGTAACTCCGGGACAGGGTACTACAATGAGCAGTTCTTC. The gene calls are TRBV19 and TRBJ2-1, with TRBD1 matching over 9 bases. The junction had 7 bases not matched to a gene; V was cut back by 7 bases and J by 3 bases. Per germline, CDR1 LNHDA and CDR2 SQIVND (reference sequence). The CDR3 sequence is 15 residues long.

The V gene is TRBV5-4, the J gene TRBJ2-7; 11 bases are a match to TRBD2. The V and J ends lost 4 bases and 2 bases, in that order; junction bases with no gene match: 14. The CDR3 extends over 18 amino acids. The V gene's germline CDR1 is SGHNT and CDR2 YYREEE (reference sequence). CDR3 residues: CASSRLAGGSPPTYEQYF. The CDR3 nucleotides are TGTGCCAGCAGCCGTCTAGCGGGAGGATCCCCTCCAACCTACGAGCAGTACTTC.

The V gene is TRBV5-6, the J gene TRBJ2-2; unclear D gene. Trimming took off 2 bases at V and 5 bases at J, with 4 bases between the two ends. The CDR3 contains 12 residues. Per germline, CDR1 SGHDT and CDR2 YYEEEE. Written as DNA, the CDR3 is TGTGCCAGCAGCTTCTATACCGGGGAGCTGTTTTTT. This gives the protein CASSFYTGELFF.

The CDR3, as DNA: TGCGCCAGCAGCTTGGACAGGGCAGGTGGGGCCAACGTCCTGACTTTC. It yields the protein CASSLDRAGGANVLTF. V is TRBV5-1 and J is TRBJ2-6, with D possibly being TRBD1 (6 bases). Germline V gene sequence: CDR1 SGHRS, CDR2 YFSETQ. The CDR3 contains 16 residues. V gave up 0 bases and J gave up 3 bases, with 10 bases separating them. The variable domain in full, with the rest retrieved from reference TRBV5-1 and TRBJ2-6, is KAGVTQTPRYLIKTRGQQVTLSCSPISGHRSVSWYQQTPGQGLQFLFEYFSETQRNKGNFPGRFSGRQFSNSRSEMNVSTLELGDSALYLCASSLDRAGGANVLTFGAGSRLTVL.

The V call is TRBV2, the J call TRBJ2-5; D ambiguous. TRBJ2-7 explains the end of the DNA better; the J call may be wrong. In germline, CDR1 is SNHLY, CDR2 FYNNEI. The CDR3 length is 13 residues. The CDR3 coding sequence is TGTGCCAGCAGCCAAGTCTGGGACTACGAGCAGTACTTC. Translation: CASSQVWDYEQYF.

The chain employs TRBV18 and TRBJ1-5; 7 nucleotides line up with TRBD1. Losses at the gene ends were 3 bases for V and 3 bases for J; bases not matched to a gene: 5. There are 15 residues in the CDR3. Per germline, CDR1 KGHSH and CDR2 LQKENI. CDR3 loop: CASSPLGTDNQPQHF. The CDR3 nucleotides read TGTGCCAGCTCACCCCTCGGGACAGACAATCAGCCCCAGCATTTT.

The rearrangement joins TRBV2 to TRBJ1-1, with D maybe TRBD1 (5 bases). This CDR3 region has 13 residues. Germline CDR1 SNHLY, CDR2 FYNNEI. Between the trimmed V and J ends, which lost 8 bases and 4 bases, there was a span of 14 bases. DNA for the CDR3: TGTGCCAGCGGGACGGCGGGGAGCACTGAAGCTTTCTTT. Amino acid sequence: CASGTAGSTEAFF.

The V and J genes are TRBV13 and TRBJ1-6; 9 bases are shared with TRBD1. The CDR3 length is 14 residues. The germline V gene has CDR1 PRHDT and CDR2 FYEKMQ (reference sequence). Losses at the gene ends were 6 bases for V and 7 bases for J; bases not matched to a gene: 4. In DNA form, the CDR3 reads TGTGCCAGCAGGTCGACAGGGGGGAATTCACCCCTCCACTTT. It encodes CASRSTGGNSPLHF.